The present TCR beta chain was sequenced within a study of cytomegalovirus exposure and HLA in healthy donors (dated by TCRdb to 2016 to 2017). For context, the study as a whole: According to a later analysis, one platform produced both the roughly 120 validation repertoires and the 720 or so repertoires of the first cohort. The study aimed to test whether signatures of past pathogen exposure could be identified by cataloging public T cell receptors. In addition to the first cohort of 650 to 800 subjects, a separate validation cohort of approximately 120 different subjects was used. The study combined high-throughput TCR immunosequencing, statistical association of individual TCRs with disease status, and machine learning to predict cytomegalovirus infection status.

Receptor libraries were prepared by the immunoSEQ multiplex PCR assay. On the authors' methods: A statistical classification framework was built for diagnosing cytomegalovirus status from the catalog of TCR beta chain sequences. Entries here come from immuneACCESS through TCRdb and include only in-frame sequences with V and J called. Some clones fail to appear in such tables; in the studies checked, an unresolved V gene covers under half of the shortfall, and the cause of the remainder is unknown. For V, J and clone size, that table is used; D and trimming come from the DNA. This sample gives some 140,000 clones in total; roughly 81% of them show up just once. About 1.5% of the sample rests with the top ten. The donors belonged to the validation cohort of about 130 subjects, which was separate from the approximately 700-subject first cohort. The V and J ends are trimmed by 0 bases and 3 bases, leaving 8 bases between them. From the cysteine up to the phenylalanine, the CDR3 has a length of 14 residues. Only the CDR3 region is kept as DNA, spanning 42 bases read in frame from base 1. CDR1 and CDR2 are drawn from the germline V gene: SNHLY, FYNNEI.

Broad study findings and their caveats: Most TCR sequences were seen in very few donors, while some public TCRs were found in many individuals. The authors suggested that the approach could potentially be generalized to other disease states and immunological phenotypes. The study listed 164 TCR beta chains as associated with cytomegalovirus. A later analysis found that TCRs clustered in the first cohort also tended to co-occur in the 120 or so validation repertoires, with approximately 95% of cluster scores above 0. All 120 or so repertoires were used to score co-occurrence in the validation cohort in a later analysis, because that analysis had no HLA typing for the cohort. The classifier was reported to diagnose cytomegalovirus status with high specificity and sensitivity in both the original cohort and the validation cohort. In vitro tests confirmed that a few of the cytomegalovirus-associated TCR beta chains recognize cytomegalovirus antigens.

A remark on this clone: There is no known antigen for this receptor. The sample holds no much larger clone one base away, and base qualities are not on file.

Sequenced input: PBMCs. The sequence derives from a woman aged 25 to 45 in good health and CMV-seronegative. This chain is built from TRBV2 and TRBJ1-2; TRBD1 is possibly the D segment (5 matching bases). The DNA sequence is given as TGTGCCAGCAGTGAAGCTGTCAGGGACTATGGCTACACCTTC. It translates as CASSEAVRDYGYTF.